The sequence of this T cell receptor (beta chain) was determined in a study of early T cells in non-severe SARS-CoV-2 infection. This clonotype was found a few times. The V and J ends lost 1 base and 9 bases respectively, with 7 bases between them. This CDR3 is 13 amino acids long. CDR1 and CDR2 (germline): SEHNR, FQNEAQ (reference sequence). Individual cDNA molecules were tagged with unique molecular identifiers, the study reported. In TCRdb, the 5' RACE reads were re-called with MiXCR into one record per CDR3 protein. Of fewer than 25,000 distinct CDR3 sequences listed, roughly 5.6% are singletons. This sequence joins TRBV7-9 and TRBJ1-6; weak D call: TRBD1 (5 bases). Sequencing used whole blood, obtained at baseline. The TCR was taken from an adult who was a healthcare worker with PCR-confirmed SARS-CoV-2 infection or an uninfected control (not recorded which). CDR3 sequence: CASSLDRFSPLHF. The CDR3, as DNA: TGTGCCAGCAGCTTAGACAGGTTTTCACCCCTCCACTTT.